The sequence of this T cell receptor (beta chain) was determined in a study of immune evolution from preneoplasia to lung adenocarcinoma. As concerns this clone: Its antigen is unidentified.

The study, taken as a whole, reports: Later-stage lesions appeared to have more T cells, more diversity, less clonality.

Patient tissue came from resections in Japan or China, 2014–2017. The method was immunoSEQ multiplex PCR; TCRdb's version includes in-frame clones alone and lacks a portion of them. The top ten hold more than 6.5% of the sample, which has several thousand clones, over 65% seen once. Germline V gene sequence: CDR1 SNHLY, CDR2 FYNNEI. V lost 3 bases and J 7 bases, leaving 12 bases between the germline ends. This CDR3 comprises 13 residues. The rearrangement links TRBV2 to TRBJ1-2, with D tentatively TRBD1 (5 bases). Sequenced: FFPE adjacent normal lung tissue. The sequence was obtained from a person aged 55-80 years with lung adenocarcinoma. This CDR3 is CASSDEGRGGYTF. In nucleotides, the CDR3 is TGTGCCAGCAGTGACGAGGGACGGGGTGGCTACACCTTC. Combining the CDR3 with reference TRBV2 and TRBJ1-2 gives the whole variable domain EPEVTQTPSHQVTQMGQEVILRCVPISNHLYFYWYRQILGQKVEFLVSFYNNEISEKSEIFDDQFSVERPDGSNFTLKIRSTKLEDSAMYFCASSDEGRGGYTFGSGTRLTVV.